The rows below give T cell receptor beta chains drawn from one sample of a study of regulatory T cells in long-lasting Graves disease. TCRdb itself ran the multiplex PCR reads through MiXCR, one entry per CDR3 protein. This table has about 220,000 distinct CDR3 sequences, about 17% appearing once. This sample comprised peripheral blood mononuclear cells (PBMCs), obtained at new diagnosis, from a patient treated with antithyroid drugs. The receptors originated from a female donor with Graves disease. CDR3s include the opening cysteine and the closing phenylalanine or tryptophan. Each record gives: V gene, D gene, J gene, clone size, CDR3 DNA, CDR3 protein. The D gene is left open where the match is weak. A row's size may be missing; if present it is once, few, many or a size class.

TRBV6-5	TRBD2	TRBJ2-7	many	TGTGCCAGCAGTTATTTTCCTAGCGGTTCCTACGAGCAGTACTTC	CASSYFPSGSYEQYF
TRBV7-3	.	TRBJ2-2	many	TGTGCCAGCAGTGCCGGGTGGGGGGAGCTGTTTTTT	CASSAGWGELFF
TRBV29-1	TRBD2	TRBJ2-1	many	TGCAGCGCTCAGACTAGCGGGAGAGGCCAGTTCTTC	CSAQTSGRGQFF
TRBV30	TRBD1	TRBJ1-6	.	TGTGCCTGGAGTGTGGGCAGGGGGTACTCACCCCTCCACTTT	CAWSVGRGYSPLHF
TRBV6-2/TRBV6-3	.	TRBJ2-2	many	TGTGCCAGCAGATCCACTATGGGCCACGGGGAGCTGTTTTTT	CASRSTMGHGELFF
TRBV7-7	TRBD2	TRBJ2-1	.	TGTGCTAGCAGTGAAGGGACTAGCGGGAACAATGAGCAGTTCTTC	CASSEGTSGNNEQFF
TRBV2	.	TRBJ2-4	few	TGTGCCAGCGCTCGAAGGGGTAGCGTAACAAACATTCAGTACTTC	CASARRGSVTNIQYF
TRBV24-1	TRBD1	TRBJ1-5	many	TGTGCCACCAGTGATTTGACAGGGGCGGATCAGCCCCAGCATTTT	CATSDLTGADQPQHF
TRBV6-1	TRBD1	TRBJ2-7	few	TGTGCCAGCAGCCCCGGGACAGGGGAACTCTACGAGCAGTACTTC	CASSPGTGELYEQYF
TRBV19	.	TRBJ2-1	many	TGTGCCAGTAGTCCCATTCTGCGGCATTACAATGAGCAGTTCTTC	CASSPILRHYNEQFF
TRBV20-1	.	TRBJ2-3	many	TGCAGTGCCCAGAAAAGCGGAAGCACAGATACGCAGTATTTT	CSAQKSGSTDTQYF
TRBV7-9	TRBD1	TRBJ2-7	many	TGTGCCAGCAGCTCCGGGACAGGGGGCGTCGAGCAGTACTTC	CASSSGTGGVEQYF
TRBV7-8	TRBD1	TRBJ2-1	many	TGTGCCAGCAGTTCAAAGTGGACAGGGGGCTATGAGCAGTTCTTC	CASSSKWTGGYEQFF
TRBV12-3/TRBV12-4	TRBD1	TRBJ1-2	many	TGTGCCAGCAGTTTTTGGACAGGGCTATTCCGGCTGGAACTCGCTCGGTATGGCTACACCTTC	CASSFWTGLFRLELARYGYTF
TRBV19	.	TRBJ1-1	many	TGTGCCAGTAGTATCGGGCAGACTAAACTAGGGGCTTTCTTT	CASSIGQTKLGAFF
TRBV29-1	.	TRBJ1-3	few	TGCAGCGTTGCCCGGGACACCGCTGGAAACACCATATATTTT	CSVARDTAGNTIYF
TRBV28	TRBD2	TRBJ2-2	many	TGTGCCAGCGTCCGGGGGGGGAACACCGGGGAGCTGTTTTTT	CASVRGGNTGELFF
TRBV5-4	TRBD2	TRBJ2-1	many	TGTGCCAGCAGCCGATACAGCGGGAGGGTTCGGGATGAGCAGTTCTTC	CASSRYSGRVRDEQFF
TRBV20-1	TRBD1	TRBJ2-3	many	TGCAGTGCTAGAGATCCGGGACAGGGCCTGGGGTATTTT	CSARDPGQGLGYF
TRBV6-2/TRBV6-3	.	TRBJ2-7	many	TGTGCCAGCAGTTACAGCACCAACTCCTACGAGCAGTACTTC	CASSYSTNSYEQYF
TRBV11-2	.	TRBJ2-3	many	TGTGCCAGCAGCTTAGCGGGGATTAGCACAGATACGCAGTATTTT	CASSLAGISTDTQYF
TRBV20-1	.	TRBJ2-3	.	TGCAGTGCTAGACCAGGGGCGGGAAGGAGCACAGATACGCAGTATTTT	CSARPGAGRSTDTQYF
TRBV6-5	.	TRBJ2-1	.	TGTGCCAGCAGTTACGGGGGCGGGAGCTCCTACAATGAGCAGTTCTTC	CASSYGGGSSYNEQFF
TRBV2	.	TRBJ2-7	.	TGTGCCAGCAGTCCGACGGACGGGCCCTACGAGCAGTACTTC	CASSPTDGPYEQYF
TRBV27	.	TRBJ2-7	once	TGTGCCAGCAGTTACGTTGGTCGCGAGCAGTACTTC	CASSYVGREQYF
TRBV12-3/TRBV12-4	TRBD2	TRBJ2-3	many	TGTGCCAGCAGTTTTCCTAGCGGGAACACAGATACGCAGTATTTT	CASSFPSGNTDTQYF
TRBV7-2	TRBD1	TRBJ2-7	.	TGTGCCAGCAGCAGTACAGGGGTCGACTACGAGCAGTACTTC	CASSSTGVDYEQYF
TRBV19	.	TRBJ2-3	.	TGTGCCAGTAGTCCCCGTTGGGGAGGCATCAACACAGATACGCAGTATTTT	CASSPRWGGINTDTQYF
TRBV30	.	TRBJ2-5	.	TGTGCCTGGAGTGTTCGAGGGGGGGAGACCCAGTACTTC	CAWSVRGGETQYF
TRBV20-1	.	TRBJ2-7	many	TGCAGTGCTAGAGATAGCTCCTACGAGCAGTACTTC	CSARDSSYEQYF
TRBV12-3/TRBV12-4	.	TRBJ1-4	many	TGTGCCAGCAGTTTCCAGGTGGGGGGGGGGGAAAAACTGTTTTTT	CASSFQVGGGEKLFF
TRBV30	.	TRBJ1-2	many	TGTGCCTGGAGTCGTGGTCGGGGGTATGGCTACACCTTC	CAWSRGRGYGYTF
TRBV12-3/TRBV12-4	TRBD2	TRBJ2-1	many	TGTGCCAGCAGTTTTGGGCTAGCGGGAAACAATGAGCAGTTCTTC	CASSFGLAGNNEQFF
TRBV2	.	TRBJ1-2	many	TGTGCCAGCACAGCAAACTATGGCTACACCTTC	CASTANYGYTF
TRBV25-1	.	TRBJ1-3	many	TGTGCCAGCAGTCGCCCCGGGTTCTCTGGAAACACCATATATTTT	CASSRPGFSGNTIYF
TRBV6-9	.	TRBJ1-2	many	TGTGCCAGCAGTTATGCAGGGGCCTATGGCTACACCTTC	CASSYAGAYGYTF
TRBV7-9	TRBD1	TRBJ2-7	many	TGTGCCAGCAGTTTTGGGTTCCGGGACAGGGGGGAGTACGAGCAGTACTTC	CASSFGFRDRGEYEQYF
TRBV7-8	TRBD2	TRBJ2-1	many	TGTGCCAGCAGCTTCGGACTAGCTATGGATGAGCAGTTCTTC	CASSFGLAMDEQFF
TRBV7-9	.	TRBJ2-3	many	TGTGCCAGCACTGCCCCGCAGGGGACAGATACGCAGTATTTT	CASTAPQGTDTQYF
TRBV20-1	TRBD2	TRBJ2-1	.	TGCAGTGCGACGACTAGCGAAAGCTCCTACAATGAGCAGTTCTTC	CSATTSESSYNEQFF
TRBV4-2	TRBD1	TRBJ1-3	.	TGTGCCAGCAGCCAAGGGACAGGGGGAAACACCATATATTTT	CASSQGTGGNTIYF
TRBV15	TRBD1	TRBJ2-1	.	TGTGCCACCAGCAGAAAAGGCCAGGGGGCGTATGAGCAGTTCTTC	CATSRKGQGAYEQFF